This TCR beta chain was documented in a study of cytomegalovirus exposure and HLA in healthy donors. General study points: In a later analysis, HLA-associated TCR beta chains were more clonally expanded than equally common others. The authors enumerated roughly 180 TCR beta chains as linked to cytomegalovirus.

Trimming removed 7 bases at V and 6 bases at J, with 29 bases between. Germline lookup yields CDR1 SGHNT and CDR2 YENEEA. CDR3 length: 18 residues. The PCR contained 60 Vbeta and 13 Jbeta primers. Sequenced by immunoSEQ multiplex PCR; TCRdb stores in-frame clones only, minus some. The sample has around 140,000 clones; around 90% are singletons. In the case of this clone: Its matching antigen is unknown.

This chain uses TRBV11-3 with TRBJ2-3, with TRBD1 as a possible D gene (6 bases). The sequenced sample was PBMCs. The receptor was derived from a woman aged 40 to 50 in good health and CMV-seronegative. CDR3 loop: CASNIDSWARRGRDTQYF. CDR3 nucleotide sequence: TGTGCCAGCAATATCGATAGCTGGGCTCGCAGGGGTCGGGATACGCAGTATTTT.